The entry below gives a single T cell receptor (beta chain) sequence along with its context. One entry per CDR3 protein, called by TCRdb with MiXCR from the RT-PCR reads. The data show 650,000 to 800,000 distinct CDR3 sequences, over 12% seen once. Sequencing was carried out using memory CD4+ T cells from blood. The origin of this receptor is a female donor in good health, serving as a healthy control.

The CDR3, as DNA: TGTGCCAGCAGCGTCCAGCTTACAGGGGTCTACGAGCAGTACTTC. The encoded protein is CASSVQLTGVYEQYF. This rearrangement joins TRBV7-2 to TRBJ2-7, with 7 nucleotides matching TRBD1. CDR1 and CDR2 (germline): SGHTA, FQGNSA. CDR3 length: 15 residues. Trimming at V came to 5 bases and at J to 3 bases, leaving 10 bases not matched to a gene.